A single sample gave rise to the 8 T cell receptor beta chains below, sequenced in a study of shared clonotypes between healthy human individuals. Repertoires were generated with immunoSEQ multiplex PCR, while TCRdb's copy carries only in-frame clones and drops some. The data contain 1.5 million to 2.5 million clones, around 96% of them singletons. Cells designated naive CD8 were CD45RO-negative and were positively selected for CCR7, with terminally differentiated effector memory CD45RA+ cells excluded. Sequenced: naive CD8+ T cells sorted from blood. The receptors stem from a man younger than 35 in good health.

The CDR3 sequence is CASSSRFSGGAGTGELFF. The CDR3 region has the DNA TGTGCCAGCAGCTCGAGATTTAGCGGGGGGGCCGGTACCGGGGAGCTGTTTTTT. V usage is TRBV7-8 and J usage is TRBJ2-2; TRBD2 matches 11 bases. The CDR3 is 18 residues long. V gave up 4 bases and J gave up 5 bases; unmatched junction bases: 12. Germline assignment: CDR1 SGHVS and CDR2 FQNEAQ.

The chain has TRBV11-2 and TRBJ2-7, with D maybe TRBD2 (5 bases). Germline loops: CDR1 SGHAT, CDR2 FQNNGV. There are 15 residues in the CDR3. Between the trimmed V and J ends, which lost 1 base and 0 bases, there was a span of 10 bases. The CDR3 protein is CASSLVEGRSYEQYF. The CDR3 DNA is TGTGCCAGCAGCTTAGTCGAGGGCCGCTCCTACGAGCAGTACTTC.

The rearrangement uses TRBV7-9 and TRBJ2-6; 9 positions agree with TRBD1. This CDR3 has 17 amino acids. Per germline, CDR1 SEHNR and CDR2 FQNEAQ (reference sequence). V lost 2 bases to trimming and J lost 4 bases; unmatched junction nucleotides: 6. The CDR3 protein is CASSLSQGAPGANVLTF. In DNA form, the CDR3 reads TGTGCCAGCAGCTTATCACAGGGGGCGCCCGGGGCCAACGTCCTGACTTTC.

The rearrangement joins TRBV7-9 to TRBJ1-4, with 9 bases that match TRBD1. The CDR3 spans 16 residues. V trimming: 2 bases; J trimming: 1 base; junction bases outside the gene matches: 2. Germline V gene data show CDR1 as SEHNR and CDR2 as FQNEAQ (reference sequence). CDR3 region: CASSLSDRGTNEKLFF. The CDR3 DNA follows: TGTGCCAGCAGCTTATCGGACAGGGGAACTAATGAAAAACTGTTTTTT.

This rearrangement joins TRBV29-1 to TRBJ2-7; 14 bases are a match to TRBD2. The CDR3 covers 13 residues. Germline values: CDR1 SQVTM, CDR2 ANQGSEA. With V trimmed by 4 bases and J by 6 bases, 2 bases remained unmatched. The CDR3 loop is CSVGGTSGSEQYF. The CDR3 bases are TGCAGCGTTGGTGGGACTAGCGGGAGCGAGCAGTACTTC.

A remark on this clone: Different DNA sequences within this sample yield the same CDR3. The CDR3 is CASSPGRSYEQYF. The CDR3 region has the DNA TGCGCCAGCAGTCCGGGACGGTCCTACGAGCAGTACTTC. The V gene is TRBV5-1, the J gene TRBJ2-7; either TRBD1 or TRBD2 may supply D (5 bases each). V dropped 5 bases and J dropped 1 base, with 10 bases sitting between them. Germline V gene lookup returns CDR1 SGHRS and CDR2 YFSETQ. The CDR3 consists of 13 residues.

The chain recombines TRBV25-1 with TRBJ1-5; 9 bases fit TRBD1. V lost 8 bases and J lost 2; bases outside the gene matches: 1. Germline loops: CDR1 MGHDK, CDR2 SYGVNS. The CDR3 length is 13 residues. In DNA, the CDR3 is TGTGCCAGCGGGACAGGGCGCAATCAGCCCCAGCATTTT. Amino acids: CASGTGRNQPQHF.

DNA of the CDR3: TGTGCCAGCAGCGGAACGGGTCCTTACTATGGCTACACCTTC. Encoded protein: CASSGTGPYYGYTF. V gene TRBV5-6 combines with J gene TRBJ1-2; D call uncertain. This CDR3 region has 14 residues. Germline CDR1 and CDR2: SGHDT and YYEEEE. The V and J ends lost 4 bases and 3 bases respectively, with 13 bases between them.